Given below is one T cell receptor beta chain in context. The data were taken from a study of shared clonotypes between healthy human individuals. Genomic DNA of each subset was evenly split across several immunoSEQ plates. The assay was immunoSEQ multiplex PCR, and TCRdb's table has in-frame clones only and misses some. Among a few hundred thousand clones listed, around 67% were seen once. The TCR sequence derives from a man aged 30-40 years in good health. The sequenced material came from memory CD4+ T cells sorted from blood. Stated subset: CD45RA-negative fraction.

CDR3 DNA: TGCGCCAGCAGTCGAGGAGGGAGATCTGGAAACACCATATATTTT. Protein sequence: CASSRGGRSGNTIYF. The V gene is TRBV23-1, the J gene TRBJ1-3; D remains unclear. TRBV23-1 is given ORF status, its function remaining uncertain. The CDR3 covers 15 residues. Trimming pared 4 bases from V and 1 base from J, leaving 11 bases between.